The 4 T cell receptor beta chains given below trace back to one sample, sequenced in a study of neurological immune-mediated disorders. Time point described: longitudinal time-point 2. TCRdb passed the 5' RACE reads through MiXCR, listing each CDR3 protein once. The table records 65,000 to 95,000 distinct CDR3 sequences, 5.8% of them present only once. Sequences were obtained from PBMCs. Receptor source: a woman aged 60-75 years with multiple sclerosis.

This clonotype was seen repeatedly, ten times or more. The chain is built from TRBV3-1 and TRBJ2-6; 10 bases align to TRBD1. The CDR3 totals 19 residues. Germline trimming cut 0 bases from V and 0 bases from J; bases unmatched to any gene: 5. The germline V gene encodes CDR1 LGHDT and CDR2 YNNKEL (reference sequence). As DNA, the CDR3 is TGTGCCAGCAGCCAAGATAGGCGGACAGGGGGCTCTGGGGCCAACGTCCTGACTTTC. Translating gives CASSQDRRTGGSGANVLTF. Looking up the rest from reference TRBV3-1 and TRBJ2-6 gives the full variable domain: DTAVSQTPKYLVTQMGNDKSIKCEQNLGHDTMYWYKQDSKKFLKIMFSYNNKELIINETVPNRFSPKSPDKAHLNLHINSLELGDSAVYFCASSQDRRTGGSGANVLTFGAGSRLTVL.

This clonotype was picked up one time. The V call is TRBV6-6, the J call TRBJ2-7; TRBD1 aligns across 10 bases. This CDR3 spans 14 amino acids. Per the germline V gene, CDR1 is MNHNY and CDR2 is SVGAGI (reference sequence). V was pared by 6 bases and J by 7 bases, with 9 bases of the junction left unmatched. CDR3 residues: CASSYQGQGMEQYF. Written as DNA, the CDR3 is TGTGCCAGCAGCTACCAGGGACAGGGGATGGAGCAGTACTTC.

V gene TRBV18 combines with J gene TRBJ2-1, with 9 bases lining up with TRBD2. The CDR3 covers 17 residues. Germline V gene data show CDR1 as KGHSH and CDR2 as LQKENI. Trimming removed 0 bases from V and 11 bases from J; junction bases left unmatched: 14. The CDR3 sequence is CASSPPGRLAGRHKQFF. CDR3 DNA: TGTGCCAGCTCACCACCAGGACGGCTAGCGGGGAGGCATAAGCAGTTCTTC.

This clonotype was counted at least ten times. The genes are TRBV10-2 and TRBJ2-1, with 8 positions matching TRBD2. This CDR3 has 17 residues. J gave up 6 bases and V 7 bases, and 17 bases lay outside the gene matches. Germline CDR1 WSHSY, CDR2 SAAADI. Here the CDR3 DNA reads TGCGCCAGCACGGACGTGACGCGCGGGGGGTATTTCAATGAGCAGTTCTTC. It encodes CASTDVTRGGYFNEQFF.